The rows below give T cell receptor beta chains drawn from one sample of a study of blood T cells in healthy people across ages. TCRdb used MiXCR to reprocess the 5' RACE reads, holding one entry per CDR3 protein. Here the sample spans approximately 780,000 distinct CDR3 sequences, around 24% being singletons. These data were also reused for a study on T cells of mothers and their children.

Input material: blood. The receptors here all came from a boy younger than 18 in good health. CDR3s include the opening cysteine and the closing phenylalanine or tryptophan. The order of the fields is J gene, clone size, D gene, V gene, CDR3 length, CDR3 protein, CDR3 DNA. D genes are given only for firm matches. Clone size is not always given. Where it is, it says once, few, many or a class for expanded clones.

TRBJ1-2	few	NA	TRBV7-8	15	CASSLGTTGNYGYTF	TGTGCCAGCAGCTTAGGGACGACAGGCAACTATGGCTACACCTTC
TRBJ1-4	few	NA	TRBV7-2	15	CASSPTTLANEKLFF	TGTGCCAGCAGCCCCACGACCCTAGCTAATGAAAAACTGTTTTTT
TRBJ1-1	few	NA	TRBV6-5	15	CASSYLDSGGTEAFF	TGTGCCAGCAGTTACTTGGACTCGGGGGGGACTGAAGCTTTCTTT
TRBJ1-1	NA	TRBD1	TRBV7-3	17	CASSCRQGVNGDTEAFF	TGTGCCAGCAGCTGTCGACAGGGGGTTAATGGAGACACTGAAGCTTTCTTT
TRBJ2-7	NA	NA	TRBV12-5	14	CASAFGGLRNEQYF	TGTGCTAGTGCTTTCGGGGGTCTGAGGAACGAGCAGTACTTC
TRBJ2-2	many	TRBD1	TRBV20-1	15	CSARKTGGNTGELFF	TGCAGTGCTAGAAAGACAGGGGGGAACACCGGGGAGCTGTTTTTT
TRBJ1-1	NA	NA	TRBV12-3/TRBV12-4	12	CASSRLSGEAFF	TGTGCCAGCAGTCGTCTCTCTGGTGAAGCTTTCTTT
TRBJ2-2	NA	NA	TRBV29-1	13	CSVEGQYTGELFF	TGCAGCGTTGAAGGGCAGTACACCGGGGAGCTGTTTTTT
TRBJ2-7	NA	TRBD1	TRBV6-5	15	CASSHDRGRFYEQYF	TGTGCCAGCAGCCACGACAGGGGGCGATTCTACGAGCAGTACTTC
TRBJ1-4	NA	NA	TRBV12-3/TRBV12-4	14	CASTPGTTNEKLFF	TGTGCCAGCACCCCCGGAACAACTAATGAAAAACTGTTTTTT
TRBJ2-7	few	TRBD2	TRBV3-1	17	CASSHRLAGRSSYEQYF	TGTGCCAGCAGCCATCGCCTAGCGGGTCGTAGCTCCTACGAGCAGTACTTC
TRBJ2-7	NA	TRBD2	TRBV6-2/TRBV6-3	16	CASRQSGRMLVGEQYF	TGTGCCAGCAGACAGAGCGGGAGGATGTTGGTAGGCGAGCAGTACTTC
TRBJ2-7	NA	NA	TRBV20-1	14	CSARGDGEGYEQYF	TGCAGTGCTAGAGGAGACGGTGAAGGGTACGAGCAGTACTTC
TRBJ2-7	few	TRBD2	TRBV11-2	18	CASSLLGLAGALSYEQYF	TGTGCCAGCAGCTTATTAGGGCTAGCGGGGGCCCTGTCCTACGAGCAGTACTTC
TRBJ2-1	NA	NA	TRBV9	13	CASSGPSGNEQFF	TGTGCCAGCAGCGGGCCCTCGGGGAATGAGCAGTTCTTC
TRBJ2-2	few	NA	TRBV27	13	CASSLWQTGELFF	TGTGCCAGCAGTTTGTGGCAGACCGGGGAGCTGTTTTTT
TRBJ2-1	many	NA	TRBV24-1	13	CATSDQGYNEQFF	TGTGCCACCAGTGATCAGGGGTACAATGAGCAGTTCTTC
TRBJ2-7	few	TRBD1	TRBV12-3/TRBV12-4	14	CASSPQQGANEQYF	TGTGCCAGCAGTCCCCAACAGGGGGCGAACGAGCAGTACTTC
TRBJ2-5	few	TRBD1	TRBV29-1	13	CSVSGGGWETQYF	TGCAGCGTTTCAGGGGGCGGGTGGGAGACCCAGTACTTC
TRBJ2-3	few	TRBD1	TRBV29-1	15	CSVEVGDSSTDTQYF	TGCAGCGTTGAGGTCGGGGACAGTAGCACAGATACGCAGTATTTT
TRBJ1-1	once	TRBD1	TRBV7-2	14	CASSYRTGHTEAFF	TGTGCCAGTAGCTATAGGACAGGGCACACTGAAGCTTTCTTT
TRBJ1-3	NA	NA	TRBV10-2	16	CASSESGGTPGNTIYF	TGCGCCAGCAGTGAGTCCGGAGGGACCCCTGGAAACACCATATATTTT
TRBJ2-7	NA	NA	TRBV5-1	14	CASSLIQGSYEQYF	TGCGCCAGCAGCTTGATCCAGGGCTCCTACGAGCAGTACTTC
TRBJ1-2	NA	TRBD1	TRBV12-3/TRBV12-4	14	CASSIATGEYGYTF	TGTGCCAGCAGTATCGCCACAGGGGAATATGGCTACACCTTC
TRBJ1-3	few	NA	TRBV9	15	CASSVEGRREDTIYF	TGTGCCAGCAGCGTAGAAGGCCGACGAGAGGACACCATATATTTT
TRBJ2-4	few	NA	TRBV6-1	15	CASSEVRGRPGIQYF	TGTGCCAGCAGTGAAGTTAGGGGCCGCCCGGGCATTCAGTACTTC
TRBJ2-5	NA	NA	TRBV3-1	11	CASTMKETQYF	TGTGCCAGCACCATGAAAGAGACCCAGTACTTC
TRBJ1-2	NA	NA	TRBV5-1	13	CASSPGGAVGYTF	TGCGCCAGCAGCCCGGGGGGAGCAGTCGGCTACACCTTC
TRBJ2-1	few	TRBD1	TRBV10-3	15	CAISAPGQGADEQFF	TGTGCCATCAGTGCGCCGGGACAGGGGGCTGATGAGCAGTTCTTC
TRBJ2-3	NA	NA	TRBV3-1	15	CASSQWLEDTDTQYF	TGTGCCAGCAGCCAATGGCTGGAAGACACAGATACGCAGTATTTT
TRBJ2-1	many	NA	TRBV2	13	CASSELAHNEQFF	TGTGCCAGCAGTGAATTGGCCCACAATGAGCAGTTCTTC
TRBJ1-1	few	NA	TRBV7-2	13	CASSLEVRREAFF	TGTGCCAGCAGCTTAGAGGTCAGGCGTGAAGCTTTCTTT
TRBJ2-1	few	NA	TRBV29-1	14	CSVEAQEDYNEQFF	TGCAGCGTTGAGGCCCAGGAAGACTACAATGAGCAGTTCTTC
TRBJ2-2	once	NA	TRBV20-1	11	CSALYTGELFF	TGCAGTGCCTTATACACCGGGGAGCTGTTTTTT
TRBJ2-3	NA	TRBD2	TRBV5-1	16	CASSLRPSGGADTQYF	TGCGCCAGCAGCTTGAGGCCTAGCGGGGGGGCGGATACGCAGTATTTT
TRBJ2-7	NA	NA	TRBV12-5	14	CASGQKEGHYEQYF	TGTGCTAGTGGTCAAAAAGAGGGGCATTACGAGCAGTACTTC
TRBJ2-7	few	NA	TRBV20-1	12	CSAAGALNEQYF	TGCAGTGCCGCCGGGGCACTGAACGAGCAGTACTTC
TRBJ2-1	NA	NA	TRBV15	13	CATSEGRDNEQFF	TGTGCCACCTCTGAGGGACGGGACAATGAGCAGTTCTTC
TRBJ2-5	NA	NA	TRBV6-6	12	CASNPPLETQYF	TGTGCCAGCAACCCCCCTTTGGAGACCCAGTACTTC
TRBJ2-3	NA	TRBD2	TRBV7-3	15	CASSSLAGAGDTQYF	TGTGCCAGCAGCTCCCTAGCGGGGGCGGGAGATACGCAGTATTTT
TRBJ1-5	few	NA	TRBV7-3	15	CASSLSLDNNQPQHF	TGTGCCAGCAGCTTAAGTCTTGACAACAATCAGCCCCAGCATTTT
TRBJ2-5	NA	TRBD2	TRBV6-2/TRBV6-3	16	CASSPPASGGSETQYF	TGTGCCAGCAGTCCCCCAGCTAGCGGGGGGTCCGAGACCCAGTACTTC
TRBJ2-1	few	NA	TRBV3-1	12	CASSQRLNEQFF	TGTGCCAGCAGCCAACGGCTGAATGAGCAGTTCTTC
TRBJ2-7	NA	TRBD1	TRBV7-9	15	CASSFPGQGFDEQYF	TGTGCCAGCAGCTTTCCGGGACAGGGGTTCGACGAGCAGTACTTC
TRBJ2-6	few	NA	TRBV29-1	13	CSAGISGANVLTF	TGCAGCGCCGGGATCTCTGGGGCCAACGTCCTGACTTTC
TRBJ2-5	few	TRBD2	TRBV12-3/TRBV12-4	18	CASTLRLAGGPKGETQYF	TGTGCCAGCACCCTTAGACTAGCGGGGGGGCCTAAGGGAGAGACCCAGTACTTC
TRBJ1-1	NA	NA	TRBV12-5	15	CASGLVRPGTTEAFF	TGTGCTAGTGGTTTGGTACGGCCGGGGACCACTGAAGCTTTCTTT
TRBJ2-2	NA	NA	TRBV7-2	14	CASSPGHRTGELFF	TGTGCCAGCAGCCCGGGACATCGCACCGGGGAGCTGTTTTTT
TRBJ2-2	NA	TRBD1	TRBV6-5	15	CASSTGTGDTGELFF	TGTGCCAGCAGCACCGGGACAGGGGACACCGGGGAGCTGTTTTTT
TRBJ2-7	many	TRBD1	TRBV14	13	CASSLGQVYEQYF	TGTGCCAGCAGCCTGGGACAGGTATACGAGCAGTACTTC
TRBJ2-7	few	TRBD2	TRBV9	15	CASSPGAGGTYEQYF	TGTGCCAGCAGCCCGGGAGCCGGGGGGACCTACGAGCAGTACTTC
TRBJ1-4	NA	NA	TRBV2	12	CASRRRSEKLFF	TGTGCCAGCAGGCGGAGGAGCGAAAAACTGTTTTTT
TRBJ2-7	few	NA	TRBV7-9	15	CASSHGPRDNYEQYF	TGTGCCAGCAGCCATGGACCTCGGGATAACTACGAGCAGTACTTC
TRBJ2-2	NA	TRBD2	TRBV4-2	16	CASSHLRGGITGELFF	TGTGCCAGCAGCCATCTCCGGGGGGGGATAACCGGGGAGCTGTTTTTT